The 15 T cell receptor beta chains in this list originate from one sample, sequenced in a study of T cells in pancreatic ductal adenocarcinoma. Generated by immunoSEQ multiplex PCR, the TCRdb table keeps only in-frame clones and is missing some. The sample yields some 5,400 clones, around 68% seen once. Surgery without prior neoadjuvant therapy was the treatment of the selected pancreatic ductal adenocarcinoma patients. Sequenced sample: pancreatic tumor tissue. The receptors come from a human donor with pancreatic ductal adenocarcinoma.

The chain is built from TRBV28 and TRBJ2-7; 11 bases map to TRBD2. V lost 1 base to trimming and J lost 3 bases; unmatched junction nucleotides: 5. Germline V gives CDR1 MDHEN, CDR2 SYDVKM. This CDR3 contains 16 residues. This chain's CDR3 is CASSLYSSGGNYEQYF. CDR3 nucleotides: TGTGCCAGCAGTTTATATTCTAGCGGGGGGAACTACGAGCAGTACTTC.

This clone has just a few counts. V and J are TRBV2 and TRBJ1-6; D unresolved. V dropped 11 bases and J dropped 0 bases, with 11 bases sitting between them. The CDR3 extends over 14 amino acids. Per the germline V gene, CDR1 is SNHLY and CDR2 is FYNNEI. CDR3 sequence reads: CAGSQNSYNSPLHF. CDR3 nucleotide sequence: TGTGCCGGCTCACAAAACTCCTATAATTCACCCCTCCACTTT.

V usage is TRBV2 and J usage is TRBJ2-5, with 8 bases lining up with TRBD2. V was clipped by 4 bases and J by 3 bases; unmatched bases: 10. Germline V gives CDR1 SNHLY, CDR2 FYNNEI. The CDR3 sequence is 16 residues long. The CDR3 protein is CASSGGGGGGKETQYF. The CDR3 DNA reads TGTGCCAGCAGTGGGGGCGGCGGCGGGGGGAAAGAGACCCAGTACTTC. Variable domain in full (rest from reference TRBV2 and TRBJ2-5): EPEVTQTPSHQVTQMGQEVILRCVPISNHLYFYWYRQILGQKVEFLVSFYNNEISEKSEIFDDQFSVERPDGSNFTLKIRSTKLEDSAMYFCASSGGGGGGKETQYFGPGTRLLVL.

The chain is built from TRBV6-6 and TRBJ1-4; D is unresolved. Germline-derived CDR1 and CDR2 are MNHNY and SVGAGI (reference sequence). The V end lost 0 bases, the J end lost 4 bases, and 3 bases lay between the germline ends. The CDR3 is 13 residues long. CDR3 region: CASSYSYNEKLFF. The CDR3 DNA reads TGTGCCAGCAGTTACTCCTATAATGAAAAACTGTTTTTT.

This clone is medium-sized (0.01 to 0.1%). This chain uses TRBV9 with TRBJ2-1; TRBD1 aligns across 8 bases. The CDR3 contains 15 residues. V gave up 4 bases and J gave up 0 bases; unmatched junction bases: 3. CDR1 is SGDLS and CDR2 is YYNGEE in the germline V gene. CDR3 nucleotide sequence: TGTGCCAGCAGCTTGACAGGGGACTCCTACAATGAGCAGTTCTTC. Amino acid sequence: CASSLTGDSYNEQFF.

The chain is built from TRBV4-1 and TRBJ1-2; possible D gene TRBD1, 5 bases. CDR1 MGHRA and CDR2 YSYEKL come from the germline V gene. This CDR3 has 13 residues. Trimming cost V 5 bases and J 6 bases, with 13 bases left between them. For the CDR3, the DNA is TGCGCCAGCAGCACGACAGTAATCGATGGCTACACCTTC. Its translation is CASSTTVIDGYTF.

The chain joins TRBV7-2 to TRBJ1-4, with TRBD1 matching 7 bases. The CDR3 loop spans 13 amino acids. Trimming cost V 5 bases and J 11 bases; bases outside gene matches: 8. Per the germline V gene, CDR1 is SGHTA and CDR2 is FQGNSA. CDR3 in amino acids: CASSNPGQYKLFF. CDR3 nucleotide sequence: TGTGCCAGCAGCAATCCGGGACAGTATAAACTGTTTTTT. Full variable domain (remainder filled in from reference TRBV7-2 and TRBJ1-4): GAGVSQSPSNKVTEKGKDVELRCDPISGHTALYWYRQSLGQGLEFLIYFQGNSAPDKSGLPSDRFSAERTGGSVSTLTIQRTQQEDSAVYLCASSNPGQYKLFFGSGTQLSVL.

This rearrangement joins TRBV5-1 to TRBJ1-1; D is perhaps TRBD1 (6 bases). This CDR3 spans 15 amino acids. V gave up 4 bases and J gave up 1 base, with 14 bases separating them. The germline gives CDR1 SGHRS, CDR2 YFSETQ. The CDR3 loop reads CASSPGGGANTEAFF. CDR3 DNA: TGCGCCAGCAGCCCGGGAGGGGGGGCGAACACTGAAGCTTTCTTT.

V gene TRBV30 combines with J gene TRBJ2-2, with a tentative D call TRBD1 (6 bases). V gave up 5 bases and J gave up 8 bases, with 15 bases separating them. The CDR3 runs 13 residues. Germline-derived CDR1 and CDR2 are GTSNPN and SVGIG (reference sequence). CDR3 in DNA: TGTGCCTGGTCGAGGCAGGGGATGGGGGAGCTGTTTTTT. This encodes CAWSRQGMGELFF.

The chain joins TRBV7-6 to TRBJ1-6; D is possibly TRBD1 (6 bases). V lost 4 bases, J lost 10 bases, and 11 bases lay in between. This CDR3 contains 13 residues. The germline V gene encodes CDR1 SGHVS and CDR2 FNYEAQ. The CDR3, as DNA: TGTGCCAGCAGCTACGGACAGTTATCACCCCTCCACTTT. This gives the protein CASSYGQLSPLHF.

In its sample, this clone was seen once. The V and J genes are TRBV7-7 and TRBJ2-7, with D unresolved. Germline CDR1 SSHAT, CDR2 FNYEAQ (reference sequence). The CDR3 has 12 residues. Trimming stripped 5 bases from V and 4 bases from J, with 9 bases between. In nucleotides, the CDR3 is TGTGCCAGCAGCCCCACCGGGTACGAGCAGTACTTC. Translating it yields CASSPTGYEQYF.

The chain links TRBV5-5 to TRBJ2-5, with 7 bases identical to TRBD2. Looked up from germline, CDR1 is SGHKS and CDR2 is YYEKEE (reference sequence). This CDR3 spans 14 amino acids. V shed 4 bases, J shed 4 bases, and the junction held 7 bases outside the gene matches. This CDR3 reads CASSRSGEGETQYF. CDR3 sequence (DNA): TGTGCCAGCAGCCGCTCGGGGGAGGGAGAGACCCAGTACTTC.

J is TRBJ2-1 and V is TRBV9; 8 nucleotides agree with TRBD1. CDR3 size: 15 residues. Germline CDR1 SGDLS, CDR2 YYNGEE. The V and J ends lost 0 bases and 8 bases, in that order; junction bases with no gene match: 7. CDR3 nucleotides: TGTGCCAGCAGCGTAGGGGGACAGGTTACCGATGAGCAGTTCTTC. This translates into CASSVGGQVTDEQFF.

The rearrangement uses TRBV5-1 and TRBJ1-1; D call uncertain. Germline V lookup: CDR1 SGHRS, CDR2 YFSETQ. This CDR3 has 14 amino acids. Trimming took 4 bases from V and 1 from J, leaving 11 bases between them. The CDR3 is CASSKREWNTEAFF. In DNA form, the CDR3 reads TGCGCCAGCAGCAAGAGGGAATGGAACACTGAAGCTTTCTTT.

V and J are TRBV4-3 and TRBJ2-3; D possibly corresponds to TRBD2 (6 bases). Per germline, CDR1 LGHNA and CDR2 YSLEER. This CDR3 region has 15 residues. V was pared by 3 bases and J by 3 bases, with 13 bases between. This chain's CDR3 is CASSQLWGRTDTQYF. In DNA form, the CDR3 reads TGCGCCAGCAGCCAGTTGTGGGGGAGGACAGATACGCAGTATTTT.